Listed below are T cell receptor beta chains from one sample, sequenced in a study of blood T cell repertoires in COVID-19. Sequencing used immunoSEQ multiplex PCR; TCRdb keeps in-frame clones, though not all of them. This sample carries 68,000 or so clones, about 80% of them seen once, and the ten largest clones take roughly 21%. The sample consisted of peripheral blood. These TCRs come from a human donor in a cohort sampled during active COVID-19. Each CDR3 is given with its conserved first and last residue. The order of the fields is J gene, V gene, CDR3 protein.

j_call: TRBJ1-4
v_call: TRBV6-5
cdr3_aa: CASLKRVGEKLFF

j_call: TRBJ2-1
v_call: TRBV19
cdr3_aa: CASSTLAEGYNEQFF

j_call: TRBJ1-4
v_call: TRBV2
cdr3_aa: CASSRDGTTEKKLFF

j_call: TRBJ2-1
v_call: TRBV7-9
cdr3_aa: CASSSGIPPFEQFF

j_call: TRBJ2-7
v_call: TRBV25-1
cdr3_aa: CASSPRSGGNYEQYF

j_call: TRBJ2-5
v_call: TRBV7-2
cdr3_aa: CASSWRGGQETQYF

j_call: TRBJ1-2
v_call: TRBV28
cdr3_aa: CASSFRAEYGYTF

j_call: TRBJ2-7
v_call: TRBV4-2
cdr3_aa: CASSPTRNTGTGGNVFYEQYF

j_call: TRBJ2-7
v_call: TRBV5-6
cdr3_aa: CASCQGGREQYF

j_call: TRBJ2-2
v_call: TRBV7-2
cdr3_aa: CASSLVGTGGAGELFF